This section outlines one T cell receptor (beta chain) sequence together with its context. What it recognizes is unknown. These data originate in a study of blood T cells in healthy people across ages. General observations from the study: Naive CD4+ cell counts and diversity both ran higher in long-lived than in aged donors.

From germline, CDR1 is DFQATT and CDR2 SNEGSKA (reference sequence). The CDR3 runs to 16 residues. Trimming removed 1 base from V and 5 bases from J; junction bases left unmatched: 10. Each sample used at least 6.5 million PBMCs. Alongside a J-beta primer mix, a sample-barcoded 5' primer served in a second PCR lasting about 7 to 12 cycles. Tagging of each cDNA molecule was performed by a template-switch adaptor with 12 random nucleotides. From each sample, at least 3 million paired-end reads containing CDR3 were obtained. TCRdb re-called the 5' RACE reads through MiXCR, storing one row per CDR3 protein. The sample comprises roughly 800,000 distinct CDR3 sequences, 55% to 75% of which are singletons, and over 20% rests with the top ten.

This rearrangement joins TRBV20-1 to TRBJ2-1; TRBD2 agrees at 8 bases. Source material: blood. This receptor was taken from a man aged 30-40 years in good health. DNA for the CDR3: TGCAGTGCTAGAGTACTTCAGCGGGAGCCCGACAATGAGCAGTTCTTC. Translated: CSARVLQREPDNEQFF.